The present entry profiles one TCR beta chain with its context. The protocol was immunoSEQ multiplex PCR, while the TCRdb copy is restricted to in-frame clones and leaves out a portion. This table has around 130,000 clones, less than 90% appearing once. The CDR3 is 15 residues long. Trimming removed 6 bases from V and 6 bases from J; junction bases left unmatched: 6. Germline-derived CDR1 and CDR2 are SNHLY and FYNNEI. The record originates from a study of blood T cell repertoires in COVID-19. The sequenced sample was peripheral blood. V and J are TRBV2 and TRBJ1-6; 9 bases match TRBD1. The clonotype originates from a man aged 25-45 years with COVID-19, enrolled during active disease. The CDR3 sequence: CASRGDRAANSPLHF. The CDR3 DNA reads as TGTGCCAGCAGGGGGGACAGGGCCGCTAATTCACCCCTCCACTTT.